This is a list of T cell receptor beta chains from one sample in a study of shared clonotypes between healthy human individuals. The assay was immunoSEQ multiplex PCR, and TCRdb's table has in-frame clones only and misses some. The table records over 2 million clones, about 94% of them present only once. Sequenced input: naive CD8+ T cells sorted from blood. All receptors come from a man between 18 and 29 years old in good health. Each CDR3 is given with its conserved first and last residue. The D gene is left open where the match is weak. Size is stated for part of the rows, as once, few or many counts, or as a class when the clone is expanded.

>TRBJ2-1|.|TRBV6-5|TRBD2
TGTGCCAGCAGTCTTAGCGGGGATTACAATGAGCAGTTCTTC
CASSLSGDYNEQFF
>TRBJ2-1|.|TRBV5-1|TRBD2
TGCGCCAGCAGCTCGCCGGGACTACCATACAATGAGCAGTTCTTC
CASSSPGLPYNEQFF
>TRBJ2-2|once|TRBV7-9|TRBD2
TGTGCCAGCAGCACGACTAGCGGGAGGGCCGGGACCGGGGAGCTGTTTTTT
CASSTTSGRAGTGELFF
>TRBJ2-5|.|TRBV5-6|.
TGTGCCAGCAGCGGGGGGTTAGCTGGGGTTTTGAAGACCCAGTACTTC
CASSGGLAGVLKTQYF
>TRBJ2-5|.|TRBV28|.
TGTGCCAGCAGCCGAGGGTATTTGGACCGGCAAGAGACCCAGTACTTC
CASSRGYLDRQETQYF
>TRBJ1-2|.|TRBV6-5|TRBD1
TGTGCCAGCAGTTATCAGGGGGACTATGGCTACACCTTC
CASSYQGDYGYTF
>TRBJ2-1|.|TRBV6-5|.
TGTGCCAGCAGTTACATAGAAGACAATGAGCAGTTCTTC
CASSYIEDNEQFF
>TRBJ1-3|.|TRBV25-1|.
TGTGCCAGCAGTGATAGGTCGGGGCCGAGCTCTGGAAACACCATATATTTT
CASSDRSGPSSGNTIYF
>TRBJ1-1|.|TRBV9|.
TGTGCCAGCAGCGTAGTAGGGGCCCTAAGGGCTTTCTTT
CASSVVGALRAFF
>TRBJ2-7|.|TRBV28|.
TGTGCCAGCAGTCTCACGGGACATACCTACGAGCAGTACTTC
CASSLTGHTYEQYF
>TRBJ1-2|.|TRBV28|.
TGTGCCAGCAGTTTAAGGGACCGCATTAGGGTATATGGCTACACCTTC
CASSLRDRIRVYGYTF
>TRBJ2-7|.|TRBV27|.
TGTGCCAGCAGTGCCTCCACAGGGGAGGCGGGCTACGAGCAGTACTTC
CASSASTGEAGYEQYF
>TRBJ2-7|.|TRBV27|TRBD2
TGTGCCAGCAGTTCCCAGTTAGCGGGGGGCCGTGTCCACGAGCAGTACTTC
CASSSQLAGGRVHEQYF
>TRBJ1-4|.|TRBV30|TRBD1
TGTGCCTGGAGTGGGACAGGGACTAATGAAAAACTGTTTTTT
CAWSGTGTNEKLFF
>TRBJ1-6|.|TRBV19|.
TGTGCCAGTAGTATTTGGGGTTCTTCACCCCTCCACTTT
CASSIWGSSPLHF
>TRBJ2-3|.|TRBV28|.
TGTGCCAGCAGTTCTCCGGACAGCCTCGATACGCAGTATTTT
CASSSPDSLDTQYF
>TRBJ2-7|.|TRBV18|.
TGTGCCAGCTCACCCCTGGACGGGGACGAGCAGTACTTC
CASSPLDGDEQYF
>TRBJ2-7|.|TRBV19|TRBD1
TGTGCCATTCTTCCGGACAGGCCCTACGAGCAGTACTTC
CAILPDRPYEQYF
>TRBJ2-3|.|TRBV27|.
TGTGCCAGCCAGGCGAGCGTCGGCGAACGCACAGATACGCAGTATTTT
CASQASVGERTDTQYF
>TRBJ2-5|once|TRBV10-3|TRBD2
TGTGCCACCCAATCCGGACTAGCGGGGCAAGAGACCCAGTACTTC
CATQSGLAGQETQYF
>TRBJ1-1|.|TRBV5-6|.
TGTGCCAGCAGCTTGTCGCCGGAATCGAACACTGAAGCTTTCTTT
CASSLSPESNTEAFF
>TRBJ1-1|.|TRBV30|TRBD1
TGTGCCTGGAGCAGGGGGACTGAAGCTTTCTTT
CAWSRGTEAFF
>TRBJ2-3|.|TRBV11-2|.
TGTGCCAGCAGCAGTGCGGGAGATACGCAGTATTTT
CASSSAGDTQYF
>TRBJ2-7|.|TRBV5-4|TRBD1
TGTGCCAGCAGCCTGGGACAGGGGGCGAGTTACGAGCAGTACTTC
CASSLGQGASYEQYF
>TRBJ1-5|.|TRBV4-1|.
TGCGCCAGCAGCCAAGTTGACTCGAATCAGCCCCAGCATTTT
CASSQVDSNQPQHF
>TRBJ1-1|.|TRBV9|TRBD1
TGTGCCAGCAGCGCCAGGACAGGGGAAGAAGCTTTCTTT
CASSARTGEEAFF
>TRBJ2-3|.|TRBV29-1|TRBD2
TGCAGCGTTGAAGATACGCAGCGGGGATATTTGGATTTT
CSVEDTQRGYLDF
>TRBJ2-1|few|TRBV19|TRBD2
TGTGCCAGTAGTATTAGCGGGGGCATATACAATGAGCAGTTCTTC
CASSISGGIYNEQFF
>TRBJ2-5|.|TRBV6-5|TRBD2
TGTGCCAGCAGTTCTAGCGGGGTCCAAGAGACCCAGTACTTC
CASSSSGVQETQYF
>TRBJ1-4|.|TRBV6-5|.
TGTGCCAGCAGTTACGGGGCAAGTGAAAAACTGTTTTTT
CASSYGASEKLFF
>TRBJ2-7|.|TRBV7-2|.
TGTGCCAGCAGCTTAGTGACGGCGGGGGAGCAGTACTTC
CASSLVTAGEQYF
>TRBJ1-1|.|TRBV30|.
TGTGCCTGGAGGATGAACACTGAAGCTTTCTTT
CAWRMNTEAFF
>TRBJ2-1|.|TRBV2|TRBD1
TGTGCCAGCAGTGATGCGGGGACAGGGGAGGTTGAGCAGTTCTTC
CASSDAGTGEVEQFF
>TRBJ1-6|.|TRBV9|.
TGTGCCAGCAGCGCTCTAGGTGGGGTGGGTTCACCCCTCCACTTT
CASSALGGVGSPLHF
>TRBJ1-1|.|TRBV19|TRBD1
TGTGCCAGCCAGACAGGGGTGAACACTGAAGCTTTCTTT
CASQTGVNTEAFF
>TRBJ2-1|.|TRBV5-6|.
TGTGCCAGCAGCTTGGGGGACCACAATGAGCAGTTCTTC
CASSLGDHNEQFF
>TRBJ2-2|.|TRBV29-1|.
TGCAGCGTTGAATCGGGGATGAACACCGGGGAGCTGTTTTTT
CSVESGMNTGELFF
>TRBJ2-3|.|TRBV10-3|.
TGTGCCATCAGTGCCCGGACAGACACAGATACGCAGTATTTT
CAISARTDTDTQYF
>TRBJ2-7|.|TRBV6-1|TRBD1
TGTGCCAGCAGCCCGCGACAGGGGGACTCCTACGAGCAGTACTTC
CASSPRQGDSYEQYF
>TRBJ1-6|.|TRBV28|.
TGTGCCAGCAGTTTACAGGGAATGAATTCACCCCTCCACTTT
CASSLQGMNSPLHF
>TRBJ1-2|.|TRBV27|.
TGTGCCAGCAGTTTATCGCCTACTAACTATGGCTACACCTTC
CASSLSPTNYGYTF
>TRBJ2-1|.|TRBV25-1|.
TGTGCCAGCAGTGACCGTGGCGAGCAGTTCTTC
CASSDRGEQFF
>TRBJ2-7|.|TRBV4-1|.
TGCGCCAGCAGCCAAGAGGACCGACCCTCCTACGAGCAGTACTTC
CASSQEDRPSYEQYF
>TRBJ2-5|.|TRBV7-2|TRBD2
TGTGCCAGCAGCTTAGCCGAGCTGCGGGGGAACCAAGAGACCCAGTACTTC
CASSLAELRGNQETQYF
>TRBJ2-3|.|TRBV2|.
TGTGCCAGCAGTGGAGAAGGTACAGATACGCAGTATTTT
CASSGEGTDTQYF
>TRBJ2-7|.|TRBV7-9|.
TGTGCCAGCAGCCAGACAGAGACCTACGAGCAGTACTTC
CASSQTETYEQYF
>TRBJ2-7|.|TRBV7-9|TRBD1
TGTGCCAGCACCGTTCCGGGACAGGGGGCCTACGAGCAGTACTTC
CASTVPGQGAYEQYF
>TRBJ2-7|.|TRBV5-1|TRBD2
TGCGCCAGCAGCTCAGGACTAGCGGGCCGTGAGCAGTACTTC
CASSSGLAGREQYF
>TRBJ1-1|.|TRBV4-1|.
TGCGCCAGCAGCCTCAGGACCCAGTCTACCGAAGCTTTCTTT
CASSLRTQSTEAFF
>TRBJ2-2|.|TRBV2|.
TGTGCCAGCACCCAGGGGTTTATGGTTACCGGGGAGCTGTTTTTT
CASTQGFMVTGELFF
>TRBJ1-4|.|TRBV2|.
TGTGCCAGCGGCACAGGGCGGGGGTATGAAAAACTGTTTTTT
CASGTGRGYEKLFF
>TRBJ1-5|.|TRBV6-1|.
TGTGCCAGCAGGGGACTTAATAGCAATCAGCCCCAGCATTTT
CASRGLNSNQPQHF
>TRBJ2-7|few|TRBV15|TRBD2
TGTGCCACCAGCAGAGGGGTACCCGGGAGGGACGAGCAGTACTTC
CATSRGVPGRDEQYF
>TRBJ1-1|.|TRBV2|TRBD1
TGTGCCAGCAGTGGCCCGACAGGGGACACTGAAGCTTTCTTT
CASSGPTGDTEAFF
>TRBJ1-4|.|TRBV7-9|.
TGTGCCAGCAGCTTAGTACAGGGCCCCGAAAAACTGTTTTTT
CASSLVQGPEKLFF